A single sample gave rise to the 4 T cell receptor beta chains below, sequenced in a study of T cells expressing NK-cell markers (dated by TCRdb to 2020 to 2021). The library was produced with 5' RACE. Sequencing was performed on an Illumina HiSeq 2000. Following reprocessing of the reads by TCRdb, the data hold one row per CDR3 protein sequence and no DNA is available. The sample's records list some 500,000 distinct CDR3 sequences. The leading ten clones occupy about 1.5% of the sample. The sample comprised blood T cells: a sorted CD56 or NKG2C T cell subset, CD4+ or CD8+ T cells, or bulk PBMC T cells (not recorded which). The receptors were sampled from a woman aged 45 to 65 in good health. Donor details come from another sample of the same person, matched by shared clones.

The rearrangement links TRBV4-1 to TRBJ2-3; the D call from TCRdb, TRBD1, cannot be confirmed without DNA. The CDR3 is 17 residues long. Germline-derived CDR1 and CDR2 are MGHRA and YSYEKL. This CDR3 is CASSLRGAGDNTDTQYF.

The J gene is TRBJ2-1, the V gene TRBV5-1; the D gene TCRdb calls, TRBD2, cannot be checked with no DNA. The CDR3 length is 16 residues. Germline V gives CDR1 SGHRS, CDR2 YFSETQ. The CDR3 loop reads CASSFFYSVLVDEQFF.

The V call is TRBV20-1, the J call TRBJ2-2. The CDR3 totals 13 residues. CDR1 is DFQATT, CDR2 SNEGSKA, per germline (reference sequence). This CDR3 reads CSATAVLTGELFF.

The V call is TRBV10-1, the J call TRBJ2-1; TCRdb's D call, TRBD1, is unchecked because there is no DNA. Per the germline V gene, CDR1 is WNHNN and CDR2 is SYGVQD (reference sequence). The CDR3 has 13 amino acids. CDR3 loop: CASSVAGGNEQFF.